This T cell receptor (beta chain) was identified in a study of blood T cell repertoires in COVID-19. As for the study in general: T cells, B-cell-depleted T cells, or PBMCs provided the cDNA or gDNA that served as material.

The CDR3 sequence is 13 residues long. Study processing details: Amplified reference gene primers provided the basis for estimating nucleated cell counts. Here immunoSEQ multiplex PCR was the method, and the copy in TCRdb shows in-frame clones only, minus some. Clone size and V and J calls were adopted from that table, with D and trimming inferred from the DNA. The sample comprises tens of thousands of clones, around nine tenths of which are singletons, and approximately 10% rests with the top ten. This rearrangement joins TRBV21-1 to TRBJ1-1. TRBV21-1 represents a pseudogene. The sample taken for sequencing was peripheral blood. The TCR was taken from a woman in her 70s with acute or convalescent COVID-19. CDR3 sequence: CASSKVENTEAFF. CDR3 nucleotide sequence: TGTGCCAGCAGCAAAGTAGAGAACACTGAAGCTTTCTTT.